The clone carrying this T cell receptor (beta chain) was found once. Its specificity is unknown. The donors comprised healthy bone marrow donors. Nominal health characterized the donors when sampled, though unrecorded immune exposures were likely. This record comes from a study of cytomegalovirus exposure and HLA in healthy donors. General study results and limits: Within an earlier analysis, most TCR beta V segments proved productive either about 90% or about 30% of the time. Among the most significant clusters, several appeared linked to common viral pathogens in a later analysis.

The J segment lost 10 bases and the V segment lost 6 bases, leaving 5 bases of the junction unmatched. Germline V gene sequence: CDR1 MDHEN, CDR2 SYDVKM. This CDR3 is 12 amino acids long. This PCR relied on a set of 60 Vbeta primers and 13 Jbeta primers. Only in-frame clones appear in the TCRdb table, and some are missing; sequencing was by immunoSEQ multiplex PCR. This table holds about 180,000 clones, over 75% found once. The source material was PBMCs. This receptor was taken from a woman between 45 and 65 years old in good health and CMV-seronegative. The chain recombines TRBV28 with TRBJ1-4, with TRBD1 matching 7 bases. The CDR3 DNA reads as TGTGCCAGCAGAGAGGGGGCTACAAAACTGTTTTTT. Encoded protein: CASREGATKLFF. Complete variable domain (other parts from reference TRBV28 and TRBJ1-4): DVKVTQSSRYLVKRTGEKVFLECVQDMDHENMFWYRQDPGLGLRLIYFSYDVKMKEKGDIPEGYSVSREKKERFSLILESASTNQTSMYLCASREGATKLFFGSGTQLSVL.